A selection of T cell receptor beta chains follows, all from one sample in a study of identical twins. TCRdb processed the 5' RACE reads anew with MiXCR; each CDR3 protein has one entry. Found here are about 890,000 distinct CDR3 sequences, 9% to 15% of them singletons; the top ten hold about 1.5%. A further study also used this sample, focusing on yellow fever vaccine responses in identical twins.

Sequencing was done on a sample of PBMCs. These receptors originate from a woman between 18 and 29 years old in good health. The CDR3 runs from the conserved cysteine through the conserved F or W. The order of the fields is clone size, J gene, V gene, CDR3 protein. Expanded clones get a size class; other rows say once, few or many, or leave the size out.

. TRBJ1-1 TRBV5-1 CASSQGGADTEAFF
few TRBJ2-2 TRBV20-1 CSATGFGGELFF
. TRBJ2-2 TRBV5-1 CASSPQGDAGELFF
. TRBJ2-6 TRBV20-1 CSALNVLWANVLTF
. TRBJ2-6 TRBV6-5 CASSYDTDPNVLTF
. TRBJ2-3 TRBV20-1 CSAGDGSTDTQYF
. TRBJ2-5 TRBV4-1 CASSQDGAKETQYF
many TRBJ2-3 TRBV18 CASSPRRRDTQYF
few TRBJ2-2 TRBV18 CASSPPGLAGGNTGELFF
few TRBJ2-6 TRBV27 CASSGGPGANVLTF
many TRBJ2-1 TRBV20-1 CSARSSGRLSYNEQFF
. TRBJ2-5 TRBV11-2 CASSLGGWGSEDSQETQYF
. TRBJ2-1 TRBV11-2 CASSLRTAGTTYNEQFF
few TRBJ2-1 TRBV5-6 CASSFLWNEQFF
many TRBJ2-5 TRBV12-3/TRBV12-4 CASSFRTVWETQYF
many TRBJ2-3 TRBV29-1 CSVETPGQGAWADTQYF
. TRBJ2-1 TRBV12-3/TRBV12-4 CASSPIVRYNEQFF
few TRBJ2-4 TRBV6-1 CASTTSGAENIQYF
few TRBJ2-2 TRBV24-1 CATSDLWGTPTDGELFF
many TRBJ1-1 TRBV4-1 CASSPTERRRNTEAFF
. TRBJ1-6 TRBV7-8 CASSLGGQGSNSPLHF
. TRBJ1-1 TRBV12-3/TRBV12-4 CASSLRGHTEAFF
few TRBJ2-1 TRBV20-1 CSAFRTGSDEQFF
few TRBJ2-7 TRBV20-1 CSARDRGGLRFEQYF
few TRBJ1-4 TRBV12-3/TRBV12-4 CASSLRPTNEKLFF
. TRBJ2-4 TRBV20-1 CSARDLRDSENIQYF
. TRBJ2-3 TRBV24-1 CATSDTGPDTQYF
few TRBJ2-1 TRBV5-5 CASSWGSGTYNEQFF
. TRBJ2-5 TRBV20-1 CSARALAAETQYF
few TRBJ2-5 TRBV20-1 CSARHIAGYPQETQYF
. TRBJ1-2 TRBV6-1 CASYPTASQMTNYGYTF
. TRBJ2-2 TRBV9 CASSGTPGELFF
. TRBJ2-7 TRBV12-3/TRBV12-4 CASSLSFMGGPNTYEQYF
few TRBJ2-5 TRBV29-1 CSVGGRLSETQYF
. TRBJ2-5 TRBV5-5 CASRSRLDGETLTQYF
few TRBJ2-6 TRBV9 CASSPRDRGSFWGAGANVLTF
few TRBJ2-1 TRBV29-1 CSVERLAGESYNEQFF
many TRBJ2-1 TRBV11-2 CASRGQKRYNEQFF
few TRBJ1-6 TRBV20-1 CSARGRTGESSYNSPLHF
few TRBJ2-7 TRBV6-1 CASSEASRAGEQYF
many TRBJ2-1 TRBV12-3/TRBV12-4 CASSGQGLNEQFF